This T cell receptor (beta chain) was recovered during a study of CD8+ T cells in alopecia areata. Broader study findings: The study found tofacitinib significantly decreased scalp clonality and expanded CD8+ clones among the top 100.

Once RNA had been extracted, it was reverse transcribed into cDNA to act as the sequencing template. Assay: immunoSEQ multiplex PCR; the TCRdb copy retains only in-frame clones and omits some. The table lists approximately 170,000 clones, around 60% of them singletons. Comment on this clone: The antigen is not known.

The CDR3 totals 16 residues. Per the germline V gene, CDR1 is MRHNA and CDR2 is SNTAGT. The V and J ends lost 3 bases and 2 bases, in that order; junction bases with no gene match: 9. As to treatment: oral pan-JAK inhibitor, 5-10 mg twice daily. Peripheral blood and lesional scalp punch biopsies came from alopecia areata patients. The TCR sequence derives from a human donor with alopecia areata. The sequencing here drew on CD4+ T cells sorted from blood, taken at week 4, from a patient treated with tofacitinib. The rearrangement joins TRBV6-4 to TRBJ2-7, with 8 positions matching TRBD1. The CDR3 DNA reads TGTGCCAGCAGTGAGTGTACTCCAGGGGGCCCCTACGAGCAGTACTTC. It specifies CASSECTPGGPYEQYF.